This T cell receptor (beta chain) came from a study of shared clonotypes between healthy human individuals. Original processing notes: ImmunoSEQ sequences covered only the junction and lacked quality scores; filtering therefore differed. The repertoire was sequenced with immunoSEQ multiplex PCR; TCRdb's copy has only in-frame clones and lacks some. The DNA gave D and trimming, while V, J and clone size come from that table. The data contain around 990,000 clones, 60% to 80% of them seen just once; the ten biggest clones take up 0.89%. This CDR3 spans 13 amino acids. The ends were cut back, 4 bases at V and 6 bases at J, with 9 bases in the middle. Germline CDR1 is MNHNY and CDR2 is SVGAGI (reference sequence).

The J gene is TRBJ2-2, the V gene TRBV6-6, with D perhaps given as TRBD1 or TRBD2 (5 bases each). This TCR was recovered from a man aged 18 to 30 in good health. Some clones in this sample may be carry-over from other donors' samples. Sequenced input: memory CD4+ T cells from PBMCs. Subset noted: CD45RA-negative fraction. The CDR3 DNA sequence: TGTGCCAGCAGTTTCGGGACGCCCGGGGAGCTGTTTTTT. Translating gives CASSFGTPGELFF.